These 7 T cell receptor beta chains came from one sample sequenced in a study of vaccination and CD4 T cells after COVID-19. The Oncomine TCR Beta short-read assay was applied to DNA of cultured CD4+ T cells. MiXCR, applied by TCRdb to the PCR reads, yields one record per CDR3 protein. The sample lists 20,000 to 25,000 distinct CDR3 sequences; roughly two fifths were seen once. Described treatment: 10-day PBMC culture with coronavirus spike peptide pools or control peptides (ViraFEST assay). Antigens of these TCRs are unknown. What was sequenced was CD4+ T cells from blood, cultured in vitro. The receptors stem from a human donor who had recovered from COVID-19.

This clonotype appeared a few times. The chain joins TRBV19 to TRBJ2-3; 14 nucleotides match TRBD2. From germline, CDR1 is LNHDA and CDR2 SQIVND (reference sequence). With V trimmed by 1 base and J by 0 bases, 12 bases remained unmatched. CDR3 length: 21 residues. The CDR3 DNA sequence: TGTGCCAGTAGTATAGGCCTGCCTTGGACTAGCGGGGGGCTGAGCACAGATACGCAGTATTTT. As protein: CASSIGLPWTSGGLSTDTQYF.

The chain carries TRBV6-4 and TRBJ2-3; TRBD1 matches at 7 bases. This CDR3 has 14 residues. Germline V gene lookup returns CDR1 MRHNA and CDR2 SNTAGT. Germline trimming cut 3 bases from V and 0 bases from J; bases unmatched to any gene: 0. The CDR3: CASSEQGSTDTQYF. In DNA, the CDR3 is TGTGCCAGCAGTGAACAGGGGAGCACAGATACGCAGTATTTT.

This clonotype has a handful of counts. The chain carries TRBV28 and TRBJ1-5; D gene unclear. Germline V gene data show CDR1 as MDHEN and CDR2 as SYDVKM. Trimming stripped 6 bases from V and 11 bases from J, with 14 bases between. This CDR3 spans 12 amino acids. CDR3 nucleotide sequence: TGTGCCAGCAGACGACTTTCTGGGGCCCAGCATTTT. Encoded protein: CASRRLSGAQHF.

The V and J genes are TRBV20-1 and TRBJ2-1; TRBD2 agrees at 10 bases. The CDR3 is 17 amino acids. Germline CDR1 and CDR2: DFQATT and SNEGSKA (reference sequence). The V gene end was trimmed by 0 bases and the J gene end by 0 bases; junction bases not matched to a gene: 5. The CDR3 spells CSARDLSGRPSYNEQFF. In DNA form, the CDR3 reads TGCAGTGCTAGAGATCTTAGCGGGAGGCCCTCCTACAATGAGCAGTTCTTC.

This clonotype came up a few times. The DNA for the CDR3 is TGCAGTGCAGTGGACAGAAACTATGGCTACACCTTC. Its translation: CSAVDRNYGYTF. The chain couples TRBV20-1 to TRBJ1-2; tentative D call: TRBD1 (6 bases). The V gene's germline CDR1 is DFQATT and CDR2 SNEGSKA (reference sequence). The CDR3 has 12 amino acids. V lost 6 bases, J lost 2 bases, and 10 bases lay in between.

This sequence joins TRBV2 and TRBJ2-7, with 14 bases aligning to TRBD2. This CDR3 has 14 residues. With V trimmed by 6 bases and J by 3 bases, 1 base remained unmatched. Looked up from germline, CDR1 is SNHLY and CDR2 is FYNNEI. The CDR3 sequence: CASRGTSGGYEQYF. The CDR3 nucleotides are TGTGCCAGCAGGGGGACTAGCGGGGGCTACGAGCAGTACTTC.

The DNA of the CDR3 is TGTGCCAGCAGCGTGGGACAGAGGGACACCGGGGAGCTGTTTTTT. As protein: CASSVGQRDTGELFF. The J gene is TRBJ2-2, the V gene TRBV5-4; 7 bases map to TRBD1. The CDR3 is 15 amino acids. After removal of 4 bases from V and 3 bases from J, the junction contained 6 bases not matched to a gene. The germline V gene has CDR1 SGHNT and CDR2 YYREEE (reference sequence).